A single sample gave rise to the 22 T cell receptor beta chains below, sequenced in a study of human T cells and chemical hapten exposure (dated by TCRdb to the early 2020s). The library came from RACE. The data were produced on a NextSeq 500. TCRdb itself trimmed the public reads at Q25 with fastp, ran MiXCR and retained productive beta chains. Each record represents a unique CDR3 protein, reported with the most common genes and DNA among its rows. The sample has around 100,000 distinct CDR3 sequences on record, roughly 10% of them singletons. In total, the top ten clones hold roughly 3% of the sample. Taken with the paper, the label for time point translates to: patch test 2, 6 weeks after DPC sensitization. The treatment or condition label of this sample denotes: therapeutic diphenylcyclopropenone sensitization with weekly scalp DPC. This sample comprised whole blood, obtained in connection with sensitization to the hapten diphenylcyclopropenone (DPC). These receptors were collected from a woman aged 40 to 50 with alopecia areata. Some clones in this sample may be carry-over from other donors' samples.

This clonotype was detected ten times or more. In nucleotides, the CDR3 is TGTGCCAGCAGCTTAGTCCCCTACAATGAGCAGTTCTTC. Translated: CASSLVPYNEQFF. This chain connects TRBV11-2 to TRBJ2-1; D is unclear. CDR3 length equals 13 residues. The germline CDR1 and CDR2 sequences are SGHAT and FQNNGV. Trimming stripped 1 base from V and 2 bases from J, with 3 bases between.

The CDR3 bases are TGTGCCAGCAGTCCCATAAGGGCCTCCTACGAGCAGTACTTC. It codes for CASSPIRASYEQYF. J is TRBJ2-7 and V is TRBV27; D not resolved. Germline-derived CDR1 and CDR2 are MNHEY and SMNVEV (reference sequence). The ends were cut back, 5 bases at V and 0 bases at J, with 11 bases in the middle. CDR3 length: 14 amino acids.

This chain uses TRBV29-1 with TRBJ2-7; D is perhaps TRBD2 (5 bases). Germline lookup yields CDR1 SQVTM and CDR2 ANQGSEA. With 7 bases removed from V and 2 bases from J, the gap between germline ends came to 12 bases. The CDR3 covers 12 residues. CDR3 DNA: TGCAGCGGGAGGAGTTATCCCTACGAGCAGTACTTC. It encodes CSGRSYPYEQYF.

J is TRBJ1-1 and V is TRBV5-1; no definite D call. The CDR3 is made up of 15 amino acids. The germline gives CDR1 SGHRS, CDR2 YFSETQ. The V end was cut by 6 bases, the J end by 0 bases, with 15 bases between. The CDR3 region is CASIRVCRMNTEAFF. The CDR3 nucleotides are TGCGCCAGCATAAGGGTATGTAGGATGAACACTGAAGCTTTCTTT.

This clonotype appeared once. The chain joins TRBV6-1 to TRBJ2-7; no firm D call. Germline lookup yields CDR1 MNHNS and CDR2 SASEGT. V lost 0 bases, J lost 1 base, and 10 bases lay in between. The CDR3 has 15 residues. The chain's CDR3 is CASSEAGLRSYEQYF. The CDR3, as DNA: TGTGCCAGCAGTGAAGCAGGGTTACGGTCCTACGAGCAGTACTTC.

This clonotype was seen at least ten times. This rearrangement joins TRBV29-1 to TRBJ2-1, with 10 bases aligning to TRBD1. This CDR3 is 12 amino acids long. Germline CDR1 and CDR2: SQVTM and ANQGSEA. Germline trimming cut 3 bases from V and 15 bases from J; bases unmatched to any gene: 8. CDR3 DNA: TGCAGCGTTGACCCGACAGGGGGCGCAAGGTTCTTC. Protein product: CSVDPTGGARFF.

This clonotype was counted at least ten times. The CDR3: CSVDRGYEQYF. In DNA, the CDR3 is TGCAGCGTTGACAGGGGCTACGAGCAGTACTTC. The gene calls are TRBV29-1 and TRBJ2-7; D is perhaps TRBD1 (6 bases). Looked up from germline, CDR1 is SQVTM and CDR2 is ANQGSEA. The CDR3 covers 11 residues. The germline V and J ends were trimmed by 3 bases and 3 bases, with 6 bases remaining between them.

In its sample, this clonotype was seen many times. V and J are TRBV7-2 and TRBJ2-1; 7 bases agree with TRBD2. The J segment lost 10 bases and the V segment lost 1 base, leaving 13 bases of the junction unmatched. The CDR3 totals 16 residues. Germline values: CDR1 SGHTA, CDR2 FQGNSA. Here the CDR3 reads CASSLEGAGALSEQFF. DNA for the CDR3: TGTGCCAGCAGCTTAGAAGGTGCGGGAGCCCTGAGCGAGCAGTTCTTC.

This clonotype was counted at least ten times. The chain uses TRBV12-3 or TRBV12-4 and TRBJ2-7, with 7 bases fitting TRBD1. This CDR3 contains 12 residues. Trimming took 8 bases from V and 3 from J; bases not matched to a gene: 4. The CDR3: CASRDSYYEQYF. As DNA, the CDR3 is TGTGCCAGCCGGGACAGCTACTACGAGCAGTACTTC.

This clonotype has a count of ten or more. The chain is built from TRBV2 and TRBJ2-1; weak D call: TRBD2 (6 bases). The CDR3 sequence is 14 residues long. The germline gives CDR1 SNHLY, CDR2 FYNNEI. Trimming removed 7 bases at V and 9 bases at J, with 19 bases between. The chain's CDR3 is CASTMGGSPREQFF. The CDR3 DNA is TGTGCCAGCACCATGGGGGGTTCCCCTCGTGAGCAGTTCTTC.

This clonotype was recorded a few times. The chain combines TRBV10-3 with TRBJ1-1; D is perhaps TRBD1 (5 bases). Deletions cut 11 bases from V and 5 bases from J, with 24 bases between. The germline V gene encodes CDR1 ENHRY and CDR2 SYGVKD. The CDR3 loop spans 15 amino acids. CDR3 loop: CASRGGHAGGTEAFF. CDR3 bases: TGTGCCTCGAGGGGAGGACATGCCGGTGGGACTGAAGCTTTCTTT.

The rearrangement joins TRBV20-1 to TRBJ2-7; D is unclear. V was pared by 3 bases and J by 5 bases, with 14 bases between. CDR3 length equals 13 residues. Germline CDR1 DFQATT, CDR2 SNEGSKA (reference sequence). In DNA form, the CDR3 reads TGCAGTGCTAGTTCCGGGCACATGAACGAGCAGTACTTC. Translating gives CSASSGHMNEQYF.

The chain employs TRBV27 and TRBJ2-7, with 7 bases that match TRBD2. CDR3 length equals 14 residues. The ends lost 0 bases at V and 2 bases at J; junction bases unmatched: 1. Germline assignment: CDR1 MNHEY and CDR2 SMNVEV (reference sequence). The CDR3 DNA is TGTGCCAGCAGTTTATCCAGCGGGACCTACGAGCAGTACTTC. Its translation: CASSLSSGTYEQYF.

Only a few counts were recorded for this clonotype. CDR3 nucleotides: TGTGCCAGCAGCCAAGGGGGAACCGCCGGGGAGCTGTTTTTT. Its translation: CASSQGGTAGELFF. The J gene is TRBJ2-2, the V gene TRBV14; no definite D call. CDR1 SGHDN and CDR2 FVKESK come from the germline V gene. This CDR3 comprises 14 residues. With 1 base removed from V and 6 bases from J, the gap between germline ends came to 9 bases.

V usage is TRBV15 and J usage is TRBJ2-5, with 9 bases identical to TRBD2. Germline loops: CDR1 LNHNV, CDR2 YYDKDF (reference sequence). This CDR3 is built from 16 residues. Trimming at V came to 4 bases and at J to 0 bases, leaving 6 bases not matched to a gene. The CDR3 region is CATSNPGTSYQETQYF. The CDR3 DNA follows: TGTGCCACCAGCAATCCCGGGACTAGCTACCAAGAGACCCAGTACTTC.

This clonotype was detected ten times or more. This chain joins TRBV28 and TRBJ1-6; D not certain. The CDR3 covers 12 residues. CDR1 MDHEN and CDR2 SYDVKM come from the germline V gene. V was shortened by 2 bases and J by 11 bases, with 7 bases between the two germline ends. Written as DNA, the CDR3 is TGTGCCAGCAGTTTAGACATCCCACCCCTCCACTTT. It codes for CASSLDIPPLHF.

At least ten counts were recorded for this clonotype. The chain uses TRBV29-1 and TRBJ1-2, with 9 bases lining up with TRBD1. With V trimmed by 8 bases and J by 4 bases, 14 bases remained unmatched. This CDR3 spans 15 amino acids. Germline V CDR1 and CDR2: SQVTM, ANQGSEA. Here the CDR3 DNA reads TGCAGCTCCCGGACAGGGGCAACGGGATCCTATGGCTACACCTTC. It translates to CSSRTGATGSYGYTF.

This clonotype was counted at least ten times. The chain employs TRBV28 and TRBJ2-7; 9 bases are a match to TRBD1. In germline, CDR1 is MDHEN, CDR2 SYDVKM. The CDR3 spans 21 residues. Losses at the gene ends were 5 bases for V and 0 bases for J; bases not matched to a gene: 23. In DNA, the CDR3 is TGTGCCAGCAGTCCCGTGGCAGGGGGGACAGGGTCCCTTATACCCTCCTACGAGCAGTACTTC. As protein: CASSPVAGGTGSLIPSYEQYF.

This clonotype was observed a handful of times. The chain couples TRBV29-1 to TRBJ1-3; unclear D gene. This CDR3 is 12 amino acids long. In germline, CDR1 is SQVTM, CDR2 ANQGSEA. V was trimmed by 5 bases and J by 6 bases, leaving 11 bases between them. The CDR3 loop reads CSVSEAENTIYF. CDR3 nucleotides: TGCAGCGTTTCTGAGGCTGAAAACACCATATATTTT.

The rearrangement joins TRBV20-1 to TRBJ2-3; no reliable D call. Trimming took off 8 bases at V and 0 bases at J, with 15 bases between the two ends. The CDR3 is made up of 14 amino acids. The germline V gene encodes CDR1 DFQATT and CDR2 SNEGSKA (reference sequence). CDR3 protein: CSHPFPRSTDTQYF. DNA for the CDR3: TGCAGTCATCCCTTTCCGCGGAGCACAGATACGCAGTATTTT.

This clonotype was seen at least ten times. The chain combines TRBV28 with TRBJ2-2; D may be TRBD1 (5 bases). The ends were cut back, 2 bases at V and 6 bases at J, with 13 bases in the middle. There are 15 residues in the CDR3. In germline, CDR1 is MDHEN, CDR2 SYDVKM. The CDR3 DNA reads TGTGCCAGCAGTTTAGGCCAGGGTTTCCCCGGGGAGCTGTTTTTT. It codes for CASSLGQGFPGELFF.

This clonotype showed up just a few times. One end of the junction fails to match germline, which may point to a read error. This sequence joins TRBV7-7 and TRBJ1-1; no definite D call. CDR1 SSHAT and CDR2 FNYEAQ come from the germline V gene (reference sequence). This CDR3 has 14 residues. CDR3 nucleotides: TGTGCTAGCAGCCCTTTTCAGTCCCCGGCTGAAGCTTTCTTT. Amino acid sequence: CASSPFQSPAEAFF.